This entry is about one TCR beta chain. Antigen: not known. CDR3 size: 15 residues. V was clipped by 7 bases and J by 4 bases, with 19 bases between them. Germline V gene sequence: CDR1 MNHEY, CDR2 SVGAGI. Researchers ran the PCR with 60 Vbeta and 13 Jbeta primers. Repertoires were generated with immunoSEQ multiplex PCR, while TCRdb's copy carries only in-frame clones and drops some. The profile shows 200,000 or so clones, about four fifths of them singletons. The data are from a study of cytomegalovirus exposure and HLA in healthy donors. As for the study in general: An earlier analysis found 110 million or so unique TCR beta sequences from about 190 million T cells. Across about 400 genotyped donors, about 81% landed in the Caucasian-associated ancestry cluster.

Notes on the study in general: Across all donors, roughly uniform sequencing depth was an assumption of the presence/absence analyses. In a later analysis, across HLA loci, associated TCR counts were highest for DRB1, lowest for HLA-C.

Sequenced sample: PBMCs. The chain combines TRBV6-5 with TRBJ1-2; TRBD1 is a possible D gene (5 bases). The TCR was taken from a woman in her twenties or thirties in good health and CMV-seropositive. In DNA, the CDR3 is TGTGCCAGCATGATGACAGCCCGCATATCCTATGGCTACACCTTC. Translated: CASMMTARISYGYTF.